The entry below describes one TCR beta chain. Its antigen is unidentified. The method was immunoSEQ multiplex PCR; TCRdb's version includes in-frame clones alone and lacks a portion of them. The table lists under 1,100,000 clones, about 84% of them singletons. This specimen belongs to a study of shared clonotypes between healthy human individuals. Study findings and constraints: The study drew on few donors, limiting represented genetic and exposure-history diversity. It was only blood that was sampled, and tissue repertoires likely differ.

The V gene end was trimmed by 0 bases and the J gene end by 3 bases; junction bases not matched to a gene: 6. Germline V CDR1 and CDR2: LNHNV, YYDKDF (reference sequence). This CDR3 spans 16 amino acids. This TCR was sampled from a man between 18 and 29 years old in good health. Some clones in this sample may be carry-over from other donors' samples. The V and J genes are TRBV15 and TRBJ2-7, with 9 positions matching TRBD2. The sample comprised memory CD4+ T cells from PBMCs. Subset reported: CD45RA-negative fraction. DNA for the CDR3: TGTGCCACCAGCAGAGATACAGCGGGAGGTGTCTACGAGCAGTACTTC. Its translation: CATSRDTAGGVYEQYF.